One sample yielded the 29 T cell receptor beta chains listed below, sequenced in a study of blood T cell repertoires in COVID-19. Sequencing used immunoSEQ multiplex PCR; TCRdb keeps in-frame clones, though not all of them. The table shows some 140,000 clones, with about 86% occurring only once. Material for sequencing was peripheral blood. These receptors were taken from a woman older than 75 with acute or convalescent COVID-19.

The CDR3 region has the DNA TGTGCCAGCAGTTCCACAGGGGTAATCACTGAAGCTTTCTTT. Encoded protein: CASSSTGVITEAFF. The chain has TRBV6-2 or TRBV6-3 and TRBJ1-1; TRBD1 matches at 7 bases. The V gene's germline CDR1 is MNHEY and CDR2 SVGEGT. CDR3 length: 14 amino acids. J gave up 4 bases and V 4 bases, and 6 bases lay outside the gene matches.

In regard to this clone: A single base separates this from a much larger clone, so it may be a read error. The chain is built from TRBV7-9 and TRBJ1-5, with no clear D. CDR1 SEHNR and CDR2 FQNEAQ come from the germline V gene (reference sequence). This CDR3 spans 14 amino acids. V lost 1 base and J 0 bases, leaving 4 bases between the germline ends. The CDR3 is CASSLVYSNQPQHF. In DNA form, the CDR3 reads TGTGCCAGCAGCTTAGTCTATAGCAATCAGCCCCAGCATTTT.

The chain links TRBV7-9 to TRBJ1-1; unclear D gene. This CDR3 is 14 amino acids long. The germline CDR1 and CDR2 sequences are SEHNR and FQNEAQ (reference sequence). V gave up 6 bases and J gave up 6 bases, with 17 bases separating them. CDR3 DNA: TGTGCCAGCAGGCAGCGACTGTTTTCCTCTGAAGCTTTCTTT. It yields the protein CASRQRLFSSEAFF.

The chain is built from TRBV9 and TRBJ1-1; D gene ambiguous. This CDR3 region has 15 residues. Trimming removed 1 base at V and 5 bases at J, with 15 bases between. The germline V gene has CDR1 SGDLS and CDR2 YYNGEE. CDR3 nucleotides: TGTGCCAGCAGCGTAAGTCTATCCAGCGGAACTGAAGCTTTCTTT. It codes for CASSVSLSSGTEAFF.

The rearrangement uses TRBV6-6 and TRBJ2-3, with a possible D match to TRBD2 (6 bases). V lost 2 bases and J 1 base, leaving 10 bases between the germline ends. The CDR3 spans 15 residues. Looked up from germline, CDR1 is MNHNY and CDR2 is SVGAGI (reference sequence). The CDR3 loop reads CASSYRGGGTDTQYF. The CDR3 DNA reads TGTGCCAGCAGTTACCGGGGCGGGGGCACAGATACGCAGTATTTT.

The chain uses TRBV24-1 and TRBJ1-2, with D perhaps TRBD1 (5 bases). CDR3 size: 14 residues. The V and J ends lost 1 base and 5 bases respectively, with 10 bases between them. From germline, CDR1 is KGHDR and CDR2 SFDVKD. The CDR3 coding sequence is TGTGCCACCAGTGATTTCGACAGCTTATATGGCTACACCTTC. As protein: CATSDFDSLYGYTF.

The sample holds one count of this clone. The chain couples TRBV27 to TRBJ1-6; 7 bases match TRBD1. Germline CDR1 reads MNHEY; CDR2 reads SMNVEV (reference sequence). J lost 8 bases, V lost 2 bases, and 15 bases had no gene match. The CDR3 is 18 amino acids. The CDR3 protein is CASSLGRVGQLEDSPLHF. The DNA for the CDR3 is TGTGCCAGCAGTTTAGGGCGGGTGGGACAGCTGGAAGATTCACCCCTCCACTTT.

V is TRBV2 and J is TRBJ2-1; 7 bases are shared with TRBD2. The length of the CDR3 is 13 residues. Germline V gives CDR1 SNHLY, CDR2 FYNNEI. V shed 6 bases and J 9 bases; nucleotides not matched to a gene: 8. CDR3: CASRDPLAPEQFF. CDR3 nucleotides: TGTGCCAGCAGGGATCCACTAGCGCCTGAGCAGTTCTTC.

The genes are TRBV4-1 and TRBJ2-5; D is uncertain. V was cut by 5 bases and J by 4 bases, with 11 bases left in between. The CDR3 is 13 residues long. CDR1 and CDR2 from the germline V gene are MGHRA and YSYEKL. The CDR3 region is CASSTQVLETQYF. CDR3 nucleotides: TGCGCCAGCAGCACACAAGTTCTAGAGACCCAGTACTTC.

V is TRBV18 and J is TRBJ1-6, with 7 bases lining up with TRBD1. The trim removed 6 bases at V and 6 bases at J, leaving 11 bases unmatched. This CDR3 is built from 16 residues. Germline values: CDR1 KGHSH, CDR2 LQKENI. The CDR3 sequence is CASSPTGRKGNSPLHF. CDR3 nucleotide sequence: TGTGCCAGCTCCCCGACAGGGAGGAAGGGTAATTCACCCCTCCACTTT.

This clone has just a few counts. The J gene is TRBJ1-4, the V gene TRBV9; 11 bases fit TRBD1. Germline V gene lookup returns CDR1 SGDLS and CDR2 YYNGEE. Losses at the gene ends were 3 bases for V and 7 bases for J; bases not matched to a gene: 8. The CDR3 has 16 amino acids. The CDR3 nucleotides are TGTGCCAGCAGCGAATCCGGGACAGGGGGAGGTGAAAAACTGTTTTTT. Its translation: CASSESGTGGGEKLFF.

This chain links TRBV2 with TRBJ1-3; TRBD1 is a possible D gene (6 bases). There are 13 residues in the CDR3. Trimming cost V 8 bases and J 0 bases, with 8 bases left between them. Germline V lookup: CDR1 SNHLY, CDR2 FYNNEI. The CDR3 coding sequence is TGTGCCAGCTGGACAGACTCTGGAAACACCATATATTTT. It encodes CASWTDSGNTIYF.

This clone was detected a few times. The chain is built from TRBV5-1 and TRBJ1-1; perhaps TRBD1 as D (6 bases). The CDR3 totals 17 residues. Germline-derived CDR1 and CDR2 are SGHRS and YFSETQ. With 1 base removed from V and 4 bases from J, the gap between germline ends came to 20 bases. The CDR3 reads CASSLIGGARLGTEAFF. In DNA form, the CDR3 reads TGCGCCAGCAGCTTGATCGGGGGGGCAAGACTGGGCACTGAAGCTTTCTTT.

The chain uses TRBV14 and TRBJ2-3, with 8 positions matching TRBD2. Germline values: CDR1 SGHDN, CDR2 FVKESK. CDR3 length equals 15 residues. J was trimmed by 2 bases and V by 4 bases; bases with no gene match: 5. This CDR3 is CASSRQLADTDTQYF. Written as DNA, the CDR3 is TGTGCCAGCAGCCGGCAACTAGCGGACACAGATACGCAGTATTTT.

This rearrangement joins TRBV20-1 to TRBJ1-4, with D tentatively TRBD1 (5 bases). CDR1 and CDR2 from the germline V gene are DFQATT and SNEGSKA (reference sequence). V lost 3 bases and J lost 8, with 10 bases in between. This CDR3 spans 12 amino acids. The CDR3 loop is CSASSRQEKLFF. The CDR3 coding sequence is TGCAGTGCTAGTTCGAGACAGGAAAAACTGTTTTTT.

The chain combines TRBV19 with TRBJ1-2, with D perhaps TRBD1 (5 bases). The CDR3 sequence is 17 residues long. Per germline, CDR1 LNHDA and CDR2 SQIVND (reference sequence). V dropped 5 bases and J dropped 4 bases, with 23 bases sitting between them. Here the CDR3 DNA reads TGTGCCAGTAGTCTACCGTCGGGGAGGGGCGCCGGCTATGGCTACACCTTC. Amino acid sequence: CASSLPSGRGAGYGYTF.

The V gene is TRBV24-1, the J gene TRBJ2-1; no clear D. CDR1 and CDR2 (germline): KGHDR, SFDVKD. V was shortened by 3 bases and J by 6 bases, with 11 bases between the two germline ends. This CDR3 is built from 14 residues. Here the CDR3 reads CATSDPGRSNEQFF. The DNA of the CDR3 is TGTGCCACCAGTGATCCTGGTAGGAGCAATGAGCAGTTCTTC.

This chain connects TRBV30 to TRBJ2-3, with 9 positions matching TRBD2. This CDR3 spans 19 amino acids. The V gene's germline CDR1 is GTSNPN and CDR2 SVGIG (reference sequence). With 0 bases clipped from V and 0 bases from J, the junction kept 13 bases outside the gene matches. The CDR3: CAWSVLWASGAPSTDTQYF. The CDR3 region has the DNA TGTGCCTGGAGTGTATTATGGGCTAGCGGGGCCCCTAGCACAGATACGCAGTATTTT. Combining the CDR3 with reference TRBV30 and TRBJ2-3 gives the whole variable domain SQTIHQWPATLVQPVGSPLSLECTVEGTSNPNLYWYRQAAGRGLQLLFYSVGIGQISSEVPQNLSASRPQDRQFILSSKKLLLSDSGFYLCAWSVLWASGAPSTDTQYFGPGTRLTVL.

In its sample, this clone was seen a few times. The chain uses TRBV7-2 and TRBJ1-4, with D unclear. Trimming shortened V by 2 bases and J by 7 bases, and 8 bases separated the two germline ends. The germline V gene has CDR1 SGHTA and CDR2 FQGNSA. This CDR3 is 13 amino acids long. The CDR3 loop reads CASSLLHGEKLFF. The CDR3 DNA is TGTGCCAGCAGCTTATTGCACGGTGAAAAACTGTTTTTT. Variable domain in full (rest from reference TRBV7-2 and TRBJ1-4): GAGVSQSPSNKVTEKGKDVELRCDPISGHTALYWYRQSLGQGLEFLIYFQGNSAPDKSGLPSDRFSAERTGGSVSTLTIQRTQQEDSAVYLCASSLLHGEKLFFGSGTQLSVL.

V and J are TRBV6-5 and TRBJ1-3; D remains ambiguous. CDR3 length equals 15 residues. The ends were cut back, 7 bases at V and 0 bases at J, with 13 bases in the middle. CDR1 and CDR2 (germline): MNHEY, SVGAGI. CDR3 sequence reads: CASTEDGSSGNTIYF. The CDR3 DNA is TGTGCCAGCACCGAAGACGGGAGCTCTGGAAACACCATATATTTT.

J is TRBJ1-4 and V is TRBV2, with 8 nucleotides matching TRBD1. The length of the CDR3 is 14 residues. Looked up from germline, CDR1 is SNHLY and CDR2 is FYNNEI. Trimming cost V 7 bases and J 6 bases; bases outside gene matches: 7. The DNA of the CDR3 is TGTGCCAGCATCCCGGACAGGGTTGATGAAAAACTGTTTTTT. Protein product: CASIPDRVDEKLFF.

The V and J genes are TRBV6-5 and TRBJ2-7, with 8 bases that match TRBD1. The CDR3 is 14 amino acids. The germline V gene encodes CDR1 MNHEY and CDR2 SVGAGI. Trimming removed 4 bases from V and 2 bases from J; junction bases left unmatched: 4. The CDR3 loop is CASSSDRVTYEQYF. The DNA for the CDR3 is TGTGCCAGCAGTTCGGACAGGGTCACCTACGAGCAGTACTTC.

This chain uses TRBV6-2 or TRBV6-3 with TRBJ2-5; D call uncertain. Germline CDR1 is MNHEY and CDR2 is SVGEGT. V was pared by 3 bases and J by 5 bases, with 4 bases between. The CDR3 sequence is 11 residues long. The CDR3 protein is CASSYSETQYF. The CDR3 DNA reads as TGTGCCAGCAGTTATTCGGAGACCCAGTACTTC.

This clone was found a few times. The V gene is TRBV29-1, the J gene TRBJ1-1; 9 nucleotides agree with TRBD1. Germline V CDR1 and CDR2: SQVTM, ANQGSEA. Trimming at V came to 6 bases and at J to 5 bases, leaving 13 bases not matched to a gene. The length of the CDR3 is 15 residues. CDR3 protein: CSVPSPTGGRTEAFF. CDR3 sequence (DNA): TGCAGCGTCCCCTCGCCGACAGGGGGTAGGACTGAAGCTTTCTTT.

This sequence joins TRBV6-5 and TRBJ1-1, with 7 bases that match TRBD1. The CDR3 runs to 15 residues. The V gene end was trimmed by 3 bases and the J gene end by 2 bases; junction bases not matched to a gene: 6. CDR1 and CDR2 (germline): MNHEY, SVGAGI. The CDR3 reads CASSYTGTDNTEAFF. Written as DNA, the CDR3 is TGTGCCAGCAGTTATACCGGGACAGACAACACTGAAGCTTTCTTT.

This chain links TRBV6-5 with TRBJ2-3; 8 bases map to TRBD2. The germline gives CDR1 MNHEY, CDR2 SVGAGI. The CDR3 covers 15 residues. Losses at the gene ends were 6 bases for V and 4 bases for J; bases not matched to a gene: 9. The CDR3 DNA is TGTGCCAGCAGACCGGGACTAGTTATCCCAGATACGCAGTATTTT. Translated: CASRPGLVIPDTQYF.

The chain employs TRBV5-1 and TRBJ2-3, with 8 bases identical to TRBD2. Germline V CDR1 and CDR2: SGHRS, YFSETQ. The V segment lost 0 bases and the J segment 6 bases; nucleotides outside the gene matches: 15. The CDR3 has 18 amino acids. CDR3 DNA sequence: TGCGCCAGCAGCTTGGCAGGCCCCGGGAGGGACCGGGCGGATACGCAGTATTTT. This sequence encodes CASSLAGPGRDRADTQYF.

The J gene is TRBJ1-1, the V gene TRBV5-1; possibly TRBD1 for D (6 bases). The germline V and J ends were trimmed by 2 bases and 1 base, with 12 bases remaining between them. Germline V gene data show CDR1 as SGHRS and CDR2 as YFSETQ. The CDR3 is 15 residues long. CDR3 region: CASSLRGGPNTEAFF. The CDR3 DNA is TGCGCCAGCAGCTTAAGAGGGGGTCCGAACACTGAAGCTTTCTTT.

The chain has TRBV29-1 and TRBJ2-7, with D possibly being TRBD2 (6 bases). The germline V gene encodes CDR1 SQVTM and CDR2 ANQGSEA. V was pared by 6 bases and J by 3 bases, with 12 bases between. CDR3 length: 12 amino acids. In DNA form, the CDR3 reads TGCAGCGTAGCTCCGGGGGACTACGAGCAGTACTTC. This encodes CSVAPGDYEQYF.